The T cell receptor (beta chain) described here comes from a study of a mutant IDH1 vaccine in newly diagnosed glioma. The overall study: Radiotherapy alone preceded vaccination by 4-6 weeks; alternatively, vaccination started with temozolomide cycles. Patients previously underwent radiotherapy, temozolomide, or both, and most underwent both. Among treated patients, about 60% were male and around 38% female, and mean age was about 39 years.

The CDR3 is made up of 10 amino acids. Time point meaning: week 35, safety follow-up. Every vaccine dose comprised 300 ug of mutant IDH1 20-mer peptide plus topical imiquimod. Worth noting for this clone: Its antigen is not known.

The assay was immunoSEQ multiplex PCR, and TCRdb's table has in-frame clones only and misses some. The top ten hold over 1.5% of the sample, which has some 60,000 clones, around 85% seen once. This sequence was found in a man aged 40-50 years with glioma. The source was PBMCs, collected from a glioma patient whose treatment included an IDH1 peptide vaccine. V usage is TRBV1 and J usage is TRBJ2-3; the table's D call, TRBD2, was not checked against the DNA. TRBV1 is a listed pseudogene. CDR3 residues: CTSSRLTQYF. In DNA, the CDR3 is TGCACCAGCAGCCGACTAACGCAGTATTTT.